These 29 T cell receptor beta chains came from one sample sequenced in a study of tumor and adjacent non-tumor tissue in lung cancer. Three rounds of nested PCR, following a modified ARM-PCR protocol, produced the TCRbeta library. In TCRdb, the multiplex PCR reads were re-called with MiXCR into one record per CDR3 protein. The sample has tens of thousands of distinct CDR3 sequences, roughly 60% seen once. No cell sorting was done before RNA was extracted from the tissue. The normal lung tissue was taken more than 3 cm from the tumor edge. Sequenced material: distant non-tumor lung tissue. These receptors were taken from a man in his 70s with non-small cell lung cancer.

V usage is TRBV10-2 and J usage is TRBJ2-7, with a tentative D call TRBD1 (5 bases). V was trimmed by 7 bases and J by 9 bases, leaving 16 bases between them. Germline CDR1 is WSHSY and CDR2 is SAAADI. This CDR3 has 12 amino acids. CDR3 sequence: CASMERGGGQYF. CDR3 nucleotide sequence: TGCGCCAGCATGGAAAGGGGTGGCGGGCAGTACTTC.

This clonotype was seen once. The genes are TRBV29-1 and TRBJ2-6; no clear D gene. Germline-derived CDR1 and CDR2 are SQVTM and ANQGSEA. The CDR3 totals 13 residues. The CDR3 is CRVATGGANVLTF. CDR3 DNA sequence: TGCAGGGTCGCGACTGGTGGGGCCAACGTCCTGACTTTC.

The chain links TRBV28 to TRBJ1-6; TRBD1 agrees at 10 bases. This CDR3 has 14 amino acids. Germline CDR1 and CDR2: MDHEN and SYDVKM. J lost 7 bases, V lost 9 bases, and 6 bases had no gene match. CDR3 bases: TGTGCCAGTAGCCGGGGACAGGGGAATTCACCCCTCCACTTT. Its protein is CASSRGQGNSPLHF.

Comments on this clonotype: Being one base from a much bigger clone, this may be a read error. V is TRBV14 and J is TRBJ1-5; D is unresolved. V was shortened by 0 bases and J by 5 bases, with 8 bases between the two germline ends. From germline, CDR1 is SGHDN and CDR2 FVKESK. This CDR3 has 14 amino acids. CDR3 DNA sequence: TGTGCCAGCAGCCAAGATCCAGCGTATCAGCCCCAGCATTTT. This translates into CASSQDPAYQPQHF.

This clonotype was seen only a few times. The genes are TRBV4-1 and TRBJ2-1; possible D gene TRBD1, 5 bases. V was shortened by 0 bases and J by 10 bases, with 19 bases between the two germline ends. CDR3 length equals 16 residues. Germline CDR1 is MGHRA and CDR2 is YSYEKL. Here the CDR3 reads CASSQEFLGAPVEQFF. The DNA of the CDR3 is TGCGCCAGCAGCCAAGAGTTCCTAGGGGCTCCGGTGGAGCAGTTCTTC.

J is TRBJ2-2 and V is TRBV7-9, with 7 nucleotides matching TRBD1. V lost 5 bases, J lost 10 bases, and 16 bases stayed unmatched. Germline-derived CDR1 and CDR2 are SEHNR and FQNEAQ (reference sequence). The CDR3 contains 16 residues. The CDR3 loop reads CASSNKGQTVPAELFF. CDR3 coding DNA: TGTGCCAGCAGCAATAAGGGACAGACAGTACCGGCGGAGCTGTTTTTT.

In this sample, this clonotype turned up a few times. The chain recombines TRBV19 with TRBJ2-2; no clear D gene. Trimming pared 1 base from V and 0 bases from J, leaving 9 bases between. The germline gives CDR1 LNHDA, CDR2 SQIVND (reference sequence). This CDR3 region has 16 residues. CDR3 sequence reads: CASSIVAGSNTGELFF. The CDR3 DNA follows: TGTGCCAGTAGTATAGTGGCAGGCTCGAACACCGGGGAGCTGTTTTTT.

This chain links TRBV5-1 with TRBJ2-7; TRBD1 matches at 10 bases. The J segment lost 2 bases and the V segment lost 6 bases, leaving 5 bases of the junction unmatched. The CDR3 has 14 amino acids. CDR1 is SGHRS, CDR2 YFSETQ, per germline. The CDR3 coding sequence is TGCGCCAGCAACAATGGACAGGGGGCCTACGAGCAGTACTTC. It specifies CASNNGQGAYEQYF.

CDR3 amino acids: CSVLVGGVGNEQFF. In DNA form, the CDR3 reads TGCAGTGTGCTCGTCGGGGGGGTCGGGAATGAGCAGTTCTTC. The rearrangement uses TRBV29-1 and TRBJ2-1, with 8 bases fitting TRBD2. CDR1 is SQVTM, CDR2 ANQGSEA, per germline. This CDR3 is built from 14 residues.

With respect to this clonotype: The junction does not match germline at one end; this may be a read error. The genes are TRBV11-2 and TRBJ1-4; D possibly corresponds to TRBD1 (5 bases). CDR1 is SGHAT, CDR2 FQNNGV, per germline. The CDR3 is 13 residues long. The CDR3 here is CASSNQCRGKLSF. The CDR3 region has the DNA TGTGCCAGCAGCAATCAATGTAGGGGAAAACTGTCTTTT.

The chain combines TRBV29-1 with TRBJ2-7, with TRBD2 matching over 9 bases. The trim removed 8 bases at V and 2 bases at J, leaving 19 bases unmatched. CDR3 length equals 17 residues. Germline V CDR1 and CDR2: SQVTM, ANQGSEA. The CDR3 bases are TGCAGCCAATACTCACAGGGATCTAGCGGGGACACCTACGAGCAGTACTTC. Protein sequence: CSQYSQGSSGDTYEQYF.

This clonotype was observed a few times. This may be a read error: a much more frequent sequence differs by one nucleotide. This sequence joins TRBV29-1 and TRBJ1-3, with D unresolved. This CDR3 region has 11 residues. Trimming shortened V by 3 bases and J by 4 bases, and 4 bases separated the two germline ends. The germline gives CDR1 SQVTM, CDR2 ANQGSEA. CDR3 residues: CSVDGGNTIYF. The CDR3 DNA follows: TGCAGCGTTGATGGCGGAAACACCATATATTTT.

The table lists this clonotype with many counts. V is TRBV5-5 and J is TRBJ2-3; possible D gene TRBD2, 7 bases. In germline, CDR1 is SGHKS, CDR2 YYEKEE (reference sequence). The CDR3 consists of 15 residues. Deletions cut 3 bases from V and 0 bases from J, with 11 bases between. This chain's CDR3 is CASSWGGLSTDTQYF. The CDR3 DNA is TGTGCCAGCAGCTGGGGGGGGCTAAGCACAGATACGCAGTATTTT.

For this clonotype: This may be a read error: a much more frequent sequence differs by one nucleotide. The rearrangement uses TRBV5-1 and TRBJ2-5; D is undetermined. The CDR3 totals 13 residues. Trimming shortened V by 2 bases and J by 7 bases, and 12 bases separated the two germline ends. The germline V gene encodes CDR1 SGHRS and CDR2 YFSETQ. Here the CDR3 reads CASSLELAVTQYF. As DNA, the CDR3 is TGCGCCAGCAGCTTAGAGCTGGCGGTGACCCAGTACTTC.

A word on this clonotype: The junction does not match germline at one end; this may be a read error. V gene TRBV5-1 combines with J gene TRBJ2-1; D gene uncertain. Germline CDR1 and CDR2: SGHRS and YFSETQ. This CDR3 region has 13 residues. CDR3 in amino acids: CDSSLVGWNVQFF. The DNA of the CDR3 is TGCGACAGCAGCTTGGTTGGTTGGAATGTGCAGTTCTTC.

This clonotype showed up just once. This chain connects TRBV20-1 to TRBJ1-5, with 7 positions matching TRBD1. Trimming at V came to 7 bases and at J to 3 bases, leaving 18 bases not matched to a gene. CDR1 and CDR2 from the germline V gene are DFQATT and SNEGSKA (reference sequence). This CDR3 comprises 17 residues. CDR3 residues: CSVPSPGGTEHNQPQHF. The CDR3, as DNA: TGCAGTGTCCCATCCCCTGGCGGGACAGAGCACAATCAGCCCCAGCATTTT.

In regard to this clonotype: A single base separates this from a much larger clone, so it may be a read error. DNA of the CDR3: TGTGTCAGCAGTTACTCATCGGGGGGGGGAGTAGAGACCCAGTACTTC. It yields the protein CVSSYSSGGGVETQYF. This chain joins TRBV6-5 and TRBJ2-5; 8 bases fit TRBD2. From germline, CDR1 is MNHEY and CDR2 SVGAGI. There are 16 residues in the CDR3.

The chain's CDR3 is CASSLMGGDQETQYF. DNA of the CDR3: TGTGCCAGCAGCTTAATGGGGGGGGACCAAGAGACCCAGTACTTC. The chain employs TRBV7-9 and TRBJ2-5, with TRBD2 identical over 7 bases. Germline V CDR1 and CDR2: SEHNR, FQNEAQ (reference sequence). The V gene end was trimmed by 2 bases and the J gene end by 0 bases; junction bases not matched to a gene: 3. The CDR3 extends over 15 amino acids.

The chain joins TRBV6-5 to TRBJ1-1; 9 bases line up with TRBD1. In germline, CDR1 is MNHEY, CDR2 SVGAGI. The CDR3 has 17 amino acids. The trim removed 7 bases at V and 7 bases at J, leaving 19 bases unmatched. This chain's CDR3 is CASTKRRDRERQIEAFF. CDR3 nucleotide sequence: TGTGCCAGCACCAAGCGCCGGGACAGGGAACGCCAGATTGAAGCTTTCTTT.

The table lists this clonotype with many counts. V and J are TRBV6-6 and TRBJ2-2; possible D gene TRBD2, 6 bases. The V end was cut by 1 base, the J end by 4 bases, with 10 bases between. The CDR3 runs to 15 residues. Germline assignment: CDR1 MNHNY and CDR2 SVGAGI (reference sequence). The CDR3 DNA reads as TGTGCCAGCAGTTACTTTCAGGAGGGCACCGGGGAGCTGTTTTTT. Translating gives CASSYFQEGTGELFF.

Ten or more counts support this clonotype. The chain has TRBV5-6 and TRBJ1-4; D is perhaps TRBD1 (6 bases). V was cut by 3 bases and J by 4 bases, with 16 bases left in between. In germline, CDR1 is SGHDT, CDR2 YYEEEE. The CDR3 is made up of 16 amino acids. The CDR3 DNA follows: TGTGCCAGCAGCTCCAGGGGAGGCACGATTAATGAAAAACTGTTTTTT. This translates into CASSSRGGTINEKLFF.

A single count supports this clonotype. This could be a read error, since a much larger clone is one nucleotide away. This sequence joins TRBV13 and TRBJ2-5; D is ambiguous. Per the germline V gene, CDR1 is PRHDT and CDR2 is FYEKMQ (reference sequence). Deletions cut 2 bases from V and 2 bases from J, with 12 bases between. The CDR3 consists of 15 residues. The CDR3 region is CASSLRPVEQETQYF. The CDR3 DNA follows: TGTGCCAGCAGCTTAAGACCAGTGGAACAAGAGACCCAGTACTTC.

This rearrangement joins TRBV20-1 to TRBJ1-5, with D hard to call. The CDR3 contains 15 residues. CDR1 DFQATT and CDR2 SNEGSKA come from the germline V gene (reference sequence). V dropped 0 bases and J dropped 0 bases, with 9 bases sitting between them. The CDR3 sequence is CSAREEDFSNQPQHF. CDR3 coding DNA: TGCAGTGCTAGAGAGGAGGACTTTAGCAATCAGCCCCAGCATTTT.

This clonotype is a singleton in its sample. V usage is TRBV4-2 and J usage is TRBJ2-3, with D possibly being TRBD1 or TRBD2 (5 bases each). The CDR3 spans 19 residues. Per germline, CDR1 LGHNA and CDR2 YNFKEQ. The V and J ends lost 4 bases and 0 bases respectively, with 23 bases between them. CDR3 nucleotide sequence: TGTGCCAGCAGCCCTCGAGGGGCCCTGCATAGCAGGAGCACAGATACGCAGTATTTT. Amino acids: CASSPRGALHSRSTDTQYF.

In regard to this clonotype: Sequence at one end of the junction differs from germline and may be a read error. V is TRBV28 and J is TRBJ2-3; 7 bases align to TRBD1. The CDR3 loop spans 15 amino acids. Germline V gene data show CDR1 as MDHEN and CDR2 as SYDVKM. CDR3 sequence: CASSRTGISTDTRYF. As DNA, the CDR3 is TGTGCCAGCAGTCGGACAGGTATTAGCACAGATACGCGGTATTTT.

A note on this clonotype: At one of its ends the junction is not consistent with the germline gene, which may arise from a read error. V usage is TRBV11-2 and J usage is TRBJ1-4, with no clear D. The CDR3 consists of 16 residues. CDR1 and CDR2 from the germline V gene are SGHAT and FQNNGV. The CDR3 reads CASGLVGSPWREKLFF. The CDR3 DNA follows: TGTGCCAGCGGCTTAGTAGGGTCACCATGGCGTGAAAAACTGTTCTTT.

In its sample, this clonotype was seen many times. The V gene is TRBV20-1, the J gene TRBJ1-6, with a possible D match to TRBD1 (5 bases). The CDR3 is made up of 15 amino acids. The V gene lost 5 bases and the J gene lost 0 bases, with 11 bases spanning the gap. Looked up from germline, CDR1 is DFQATT and CDR2 is SNEGSKA (reference sequence). This CDR3 is CSADRGLSYNSPLHF. The DNA for the CDR3 is TGCAGTGCTGACCGGGGCCTCTCCTATAATTCACCCCTCCACTTT.

This clonotype was counted ten times or more. This CDR3 is CASSTQTGGAFF. DNA for the CDR3: TGTGCCAGCAGCACCCAGACTGGGGGGGCGTTCTTC. The chain is built from TRBV5-5 and TRBJ2-1, with D possibly matching TRBD2 (7 bases). The CDR3 contains 12 residues. V was clipped by 4 bases and J by 15 bases, with 17 bases between them. CDR1 SGHKS and CDR2 YYEKEE come from the germline V gene (reference sequence).

A remark on this clonotype: This may stem from a read error, because a much larger clone lies one nucleotide away. This rearrangement joins TRBV5-4 to TRBJ2-5; D gene uncertain. Germline V gives CDR1 SGHNT, CDR2 YYREEE (reference sequence). The CDR3 has 14 residues. CDR3 amino acids: CARSFTGNQETQYF. Here the CDR3 DNA reads TGTGCCAGGAGCTTTACGGGCAACCAAGAGACCCAGTACTTC.